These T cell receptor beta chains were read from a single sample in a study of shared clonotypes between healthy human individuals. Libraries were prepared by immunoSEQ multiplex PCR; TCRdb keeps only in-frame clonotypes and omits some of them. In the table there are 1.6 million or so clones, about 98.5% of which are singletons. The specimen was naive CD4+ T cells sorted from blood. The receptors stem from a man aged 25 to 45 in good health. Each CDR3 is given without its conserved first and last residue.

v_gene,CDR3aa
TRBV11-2,ASSLSPPPNTGELF
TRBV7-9,ASSLVTGSYEQY
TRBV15,ATGELAGGNYEQY
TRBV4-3,ASSLKPYRDRVLTGELF
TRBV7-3,ASSLTSGAYTGELF
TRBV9,ASSAGIPNSGANVLT
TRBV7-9,ASSFDSGDYYEQY
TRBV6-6,ASSTTGESTDTQY
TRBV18,ASSPILAGVTQETQY
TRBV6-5,ASSRGQETFEAF
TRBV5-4,ASSKTATNEKLF
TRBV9,ASSVGGSGRPEQY
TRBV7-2,ASSLTGTSGRWGNEQF
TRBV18,ASSPGQIGDGYT
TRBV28,ASSWTGVYEQY
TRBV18,ASSPTQQLGANVLT
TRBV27,ASSFFTGGLESGNRGTGELF
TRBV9,ASSPGGGSSLYNEQF
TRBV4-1,ASSQGRTGGSTGANVLT
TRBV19,ASTRYQAGQYNEQF
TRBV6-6,ASSSKVDGANYGYT
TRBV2,ASSDVVRSYGYT
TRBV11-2,ASSLAANEYQPQH
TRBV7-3,ASSRGASGNTGELF
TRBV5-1,ASSLFSSSSTDTQY
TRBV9,ASSVLADTQY
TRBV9,ASSVGLAGGGKYQETQY
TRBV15,AAVPRTGENQPQH
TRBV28,ASQAGAGIGQPQH
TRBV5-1,ASSLGTGGNYEQY
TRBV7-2,ASSFARFMVYNEQF
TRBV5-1,ASSLEPGDISNQPQH